One and the same sample provided the 21 T cell receptor beta chains below, sequenced in a study of blood T cell repertoires in COVID-19. Profiled with immunoSEQ multiplex PCR; TCRdb holds only in-frame clones, not every one. The sample lists some 97,000 clones; roughly 92% were seen once. Sequenced: peripheral blood. The receptors come from a man in his sixties or seventies with acute or convalescent COVID-19.

In its sample, this clone was seen once. This chain joins TRBV5-6 and TRBJ2-1; 9 positions agree with TRBD2. This CDR3 is 16 amino acids long. The germline gives CDR1 SGHDT, CDR2 YYEEEE. With 3 bases clipped from V and 3 bases from J, the junction kept 7 bases outside the gene matches. CDR3 amino acids: CASSSIAGVIYNEQFF. As DNA, the CDR3 is TGTGCCAGCAGCTCGATAGCGGGAGTTATCTACAATGAGCAGTTCTTC.

This clone came up a few times. The rearrangement links TRBV4-1 to TRBJ1-2, with TRBD1 matching over 7 bases. J was trimmed by 5 bases and V by 3 bases; bases with no gene match: 9. Germline V CDR1 and CDR2: MGHRA, YSYEKL. There are 15 residues in the CDR3. DNA of the CDR3: TGCGCCAGCAGCCAGGAAAGACAGGGCGGGTATGGCTACACCTTC. Translated, it gives CASSQERQGGYGYTF.

This clone was counted only a few times. This chain links TRBV7-9 with TRBJ1-6; D not certain. The germline V gene encodes CDR1 SEHNR and CDR2 FQNEAQ (reference sequence). The germline V and J ends were trimmed by 1 base and 15 bases, with 7 bases remaining between them. CDR3 length: 11 residues. This chain's CDR3 is CASSLGQLLHF. CDR3 DNA sequence: TGTGCCAGCAGCTTAGGACAACTCCTCCACTTT.

This clone is labeled medium-sized. The rearrangement uses TRBV5-5 and TRBJ2-1; the D is unclear. The CDR3 contains 14 residues. Trimming took off 0 bases at V and 10 bases at J, with 14 bases between the two ends. Germline-derived CDR1 and CDR2 are SGHKS and YYEKEE (reference sequence). This chain's CDR3 is CASSLVDSLEEQFF. The CDR3 nucleotides read TGTGCCAGCAGCTTGGTTGACTCGCTTGAAGAGCAGTTCTTC. The full variable domain, in which reference TRBV5-5 and TRBJ2-1 provide the parts outside the CDR3, is DAGVTQSPTHLIKTRGQQVTLRCSPISGHKSVSWYQQVLGQGPQFIFQYYEKEERGRGNFPDRFSARQFPNYSSELNVNALLLGDSALYLCASSLVDSLEEQFFGPGTRLTVL.

The chain links TRBV19 to TRBJ2-1; 10 bases match TRBD2. Looked up from germline, CDR1 is LNHDA and CDR2 is SQIVND (reference sequence). Losses at the gene ends were 7 bases for V and 3 bases for J; bases not matched to a gene: 12. The CDR3 sequence is 17 residues long. CDR3: CASKGGSGGPIYNEQFF. CDR3 DNA: TGTGCCAGTAAAGGGGGTAGCGGGGGGCCGATCTACAATGAGCAGTTCTTC.

The V call is TRBV20-1, the J call TRBJ1-2, with D unresolved. The CDR3 contains 11 residues. The germline CDR1 and CDR2 sequences are DFQATT and SNEGSKA (reference sequence). Trimming took off 4 bases at V and 4 bases at J, with 7 bases between the two ends. The CDR3: CSATDFYGYTF. In DNA form, the CDR3 reads TGCAGTGCTACAGACTTCTATGGCTACACCTTC.

The chain combines TRBV28 with TRBJ1-5; TRBD1 aligns across 12 bases. Germline V gives CDR1 MDHEN, CDR2 SYDVKM. The V and J ends lost 8 bases and 7 bases, in that order; junction bases with no gene match: 9. This CDR3 is 15 amino acids long. This chain's CDR3 is CASRSGTGGDQPQHF. In nucleotides, the CDR3 is TGTGCCAGCCGTTCCGGGACAGGGGGCGACCAGCCCCAGCATTTT. The whole variable domain, remainder taken from reference TRBV28 and TRBJ1-5, is DVKVTQSSRYLVKRTGEKVFLECVQDMDHENMFWYRQDPGLGLRLIYFSYDVKMKEKGDIPEGYSVSREKKERFSLILESASTNQTSMYLCASRSGTGGDQPQHFGDGTRLSIL.

The chain combines TRBV30 with TRBJ1-3; perhaps TRBD1 as D (5 bases). Trimming removed 2 bases at V and 0 bases at J, with 5 bases between. This CDR3 is built from 13 residues. CDR1 and CDR2 (germline): GTSNPN, SVGIG (reference sequence). Here the CDR3 reads CAWSQGSGNTIYF. The CDR3 coding sequence is TGTGCCTGGAGTCAGGGCTCTGGAAACACCATATATTTT.

The chain is built from TRBV11-2 and TRBJ2-3, with D hard to call. Trimming removed 2 bases at V and 1 base at J, with 7 bases between. CDR1 and CDR2 from the germline V gene are SGHAT and FQNNGV. The CDR3 is 14 residues long. The CDR3 here is CASSLHYGTDTQYF. Here the CDR3 DNA reads TGTGCCAGCAGCTTACACTATGGCACAGATACGCAGTATTTT. The full variable domain, with the rest looked up from reference TRBV11-2 and TRBJ2-3, is EAGVAQSPRYKIIEKRQSVAFWCNPISGHATLYWYQQILGQGPKLLIQFQNNGVVDDSQLPKDRFSAERLKGVDSTLKIQPAKLEDSAVYLCASSLHYGTDTQYFGPGTRLTVL.

V is TRBV4-2 and J is TRBJ2-3, with no clear D. The germline V and J ends were trimmed by 1 base and 4 bases, with 12 bases remaining between them. This CDR3 region has 15 residues. The germline gives CDR1 LGHNA, CDR2 YNFKEQ. CDR3 sequence (DNA): TGTGCCAGCAGCCAAGCAACAGTATATGCAGATACGCAGTATTTT. This codes for CASSQATVYADTQYF.

V and J are TRBV13 and TRBJ1-2; the match to TRBD1 covers 11 bases. With V trimmed by 4 bases and J by 4 bases, 2 bases remained unmatched. This CDR3 has 14 amino acids. Germline assignment: CDR1 PRHDT and CDR2 FYEKMQ (reference sequence). The DNA of the CDR3 is TGTGCCAGCAGCTCCGGGACAGGGGGCTATGGCTACACCTTC. Protein: CASSSGTGGYGYTF.

This chain uses TRBV6-1 with TRBJ1-4; maybe TRBD1 (6 bases). The CDR3 totals 13 residues. Germline assignment: CDR1 MNHNS and CDR2 SASEGT. Trimming stripped 0 bases from V and 10 bases from J, with 9 bases between. CDR3 loop: CASSEAGGRKLFF. For the CDR3, the DNA is TGTGCCAGCAGTGAAGCGGGGGGGCGAAAACTGTTTTTT.

J is TRBJ1-5 and V is TRBV7-2; 8 bases map to TRBD1. The V segment lost 5 bases and the J segment 5 bases; nucleotides outside the gene matches: 8. This CDR3 has 15 amino acids. Germline lookup yields CDR1 SGHTA and CDR2 FQGNSA. The CDR3 reads CASSPEQGVYQPQHF. The DNA for the CDR3 is TGTGCCAGCAGCCCTGAACAGGGGGTCTATCAGCCCCAGCATTTT.

The V and J genes are TRBV24-1 and TRBJ1-2; D is uncertain. The V and J ends lost 7 bases and 3 bases respectively, with 11 bases between them. There are 13 residues in the CDR3. Germline CDR1 is KGHDR and CDR2 is SFDVKD. The CDR3 sequence is CATRRRADYGYTF. The CDR3 DNA is TGTGCCACCAGGCGCCGCGCGGACTATGGCTACACCTTC.

The V and J genes are TRBV12-3 or TRBV12-4 and TRBJ1-6; TRBD1 is a possible D gene (6 bases). The CDR3 consists of 13 residues. V was clipped by 5 bases and J by 7 bases, with 9 bases between them. CDR3 residues: CASSDTGNSPLHF. CDR3 coding DNA: TGTGCCAGCAGTGATACAGGGAATTCACCCCTCCACTTT.

The rearrangement links TRBV12-5 to TRBJ1-1; D might be TRBD1 (5 bases). The CDR3 length is 11 residues. V lost 5 bases, J lost 9 bases, and 10 bases lay in between. Germline CDR1 reads LGHNT; CDR2 reads FRNRAP. DNA of the CDR3: TGTGCTAGTGGTCCCACAGGTAAAGCTTTCTTT. Its translation is CASGPTGKAFF.

The chain has TRBV19 and TRBJ1-5; no reliable D call. The CDR3 has 13 amino acids. Germline-derived CDR1 and CDR2 are LNHDA and SQIVND (reference sequence). Trimming shortened V by 3 bases and J by 5 bases, and 8 bases separated the two germline ends. CDR3 amino acids: CASSIGRDQPQHF. CDR3 sequence (DNA): TGTGCCAGTAGTATTGGGAGGGATCAGCCCCAGCATTTT.

This sequence joins TRBV5-1 and TRBJ1-2; 7 bases align to TRBD1. Losses at the gene ends were 0 bases for V and 6 bases for J; bases not matched to a gene: 5. The CDR3 has 14 residues. Germline-derived CDR1 and CDR2 are SGHRS and YFSETQ. CDR3 DNA sequence: TGCGCCAGCAGCTTGGGTTCACAGGGGAATGGCTACACCTTC. Its translation: CASSLGSQGNGYTF. The full variable domain, in which reference TRBV5-1 and TRBJ1-2 provide the parts outside the CDR3, is KAGVTQTPRYLIKTRGQQVTLSCSPISGHRSVSWYQQTPGQGLQFLFEYFSETQRNKGNFPGRFSGRQFSNSRSEMNVSTLELGDSALYLCASSLGSQGNGYTFGSGTRLTVV.

The chain recombines TRBV6-5 with TRBJ1-2, with D perhaps matching TRBD1 (5 bases). Germline V CDR1 and CDR2: MNHEY, SVGAGI. The CDR3 runs 15 residues. Trimming took 6 bases from V and 4 from J, leaving 18 bases between them. The CDR3 region has the DNA TGTGCCAGCAGACTTATCGGGGGGGAAGGCTATGGCTACACCTTC. Its protein product is CASRLIGGEGYGYTF.

The sample holds one count of this clone. This rearrangement joins TRBV13 to TRBJ1-1; D is uncertain. CDR1 and CDR2 from the germline V gene are PRHDT and FYEKMQ (reference sequence). Trimming removed 4 bases from V and 1 base from J, with 13 bases in between. The CDR3 totals 15 residues. CDR3 sequence (DNA): TGTGCCAGCAGCTCTCTAGCCGACGAGAACACTGAAGCTTTCTTT. Its protein product is CASSSLADENTEAFF.

The chain links TRBV9 to TRBJ2-7; D possibly corresponds to TRBD2 (5 bases). V lost 8 bases to trimming and J lost 2 bases, with 11 bases between them. Germline lookup yields CDR1 SGDLS and CDR2 YYNGEE. The CDR3 length is 12 residues. This CDR3 reads CASSSGAYEQYF. CDR3 DNA sequence: TGTGCCAGTTCCTCCGGGGCCTACGAGCAGTACTTC. The whole variable domain, filled in from reference TRBV9 and TRBJ2-7, reads DSGVTQTPKHLITATGQRVTLRCSPRSGDLSVYWYQQSLDQGLQFLIQYYNGEERAKGNILERFSAQQFPDLHSELNLSSLELGDSALYFCASSSGAYEQYFGPGTRLTVT.